Listed below are T cell receptor beta chains from one sample, sequenced in a study of T cell repertoires in cytomegalovirus infection. No antigen has been identified for these receptors. Each CDR3 protein gets one entry after TCRdb re-called the reads with MiXCR. The sample carries about 130,000 distinct CDR3 sequences, 20% to 30% recorded once. Sequencing was performed on PBMCs, sequenced either directly or after in vitro stimulation (not recorded which). These TCRs come from a human donor in good health (CMV status not recorded). Some clones in this sample may be carry-over from other donors' samples. Both conserved end residues are part of each CDR3. D genes are given only for firm matches. Clone size is shown for a subset of rows, as once, few, many or a class of expanded clone.

clone size,D gene,V gene,J gene,CDR3 DNA,CDR3 protein
few,.,TRBV28,TRBJ2-2,TGTGCCAGCAGTTTTCCCGGGGAGCTGTTTTTT,CASSFPGELFF
.,.,TRBV20-1,TRBJ2-3,TGCAGTGCCGGCACAGATACGCAGTATTTT,CSAGTDTQYF
few,.,TRBV2,TRBJ1-1,TGTGCCAGCAGTGAAATGGCGGGGGCAGGAACTGAAGCTTTCTTT,CASSEMAGAGTEAFF
.,.,TRBV4-1,TRBJ2-1,TGCGCCAGCAGCCAAGATGGGGCCGCCTCCCGGTACAATGAGCAGTTCTTC,CASSQDGAASRYNEQFF
many,.,TRBV7-2,TRBJ1-5,TGTGCCAGCAGCCTAGACGGGGGGGGTCATCAGCCCCAGCATTTT,CASSLDGGGHQPQHF
.,.,TRBV6-2/TRBV6-3,TRBJ2-1,TGTGCCAGCATTAATCAGGGGTCCCACCGCTTTTCCTACAATGAGCAGTTCTTC,CASINQGSHRFSYNEQFF
.,.,TRBV7-2,TRBJ1-2,TGTGCCAGCAGCTTATCAGTAACCTATGGCTACACCTTC,CASSLSVTYGYTF
many,.,TRBV27,TRBJ2-1,TGTGCCAGCAGTTTACGGGACGCCGGGCCCTACAATGAGCAGTTCTTC,CASSLRDAGPYNEQFF
many,TRBD1,TRBV4-1,TRBJ2-7,TGCGCCAGCAGCCAAGATGAACAGGGGGCGCGTGAGCAGTACTTC,CASSQDEQGAREQYF
many,.,TRBV7-2,TRBJ2-7,TGTGCCAGCAGCTCTGTGCCAAATCTCTACGAGCAGTACTTC,CASSSVPNLYEQYF
.,.,TRBV27,TRBJ2-3,TGTGCCAGCAGTTACGGACCCTATAGCACAGATACGCAGTATTTT,CASSYGPYSTDTQYF
.,TRBD1,TRBV20-1,TRBJ2-5,TGCAGTGCTACCGAACCTCCCCTGGACAGGGGGCCACGATGGACCCAGTACTTC,CSATEPPLDRGPRWTQYF